Sequencing of this TCR beta chain was carried out in a study of blood T cell repertoires in COVID-19. Study-level background: Specimens from acute and convalescent COVID-19 originated in the United States, Italy and Spain.

Per germline, CDR1 MNHEY and CDR2 SVGAGI. Trimming shortened V by 6 bases and J by 1 base, and 10 bases separated the two germline ends. This CDR3 region has 14 residues. In the original workflow: From reference gene primer amplification, estimates of nucleated cell counts were derived. Clones were sequenced by immunoSEQ multiplex PCR, and TCRdb holds only the in-frame ones, with some missing. The V and J calls and clone size are taken from that table; D and trimming were inferred from the DNA. The sample records some 200,000 clones, almost 85% being singletons. The clonotype was recovered from a woman in her 70s with COVID-19, enrolled during active disease. The sample taken for sequencing was peripheral blood. The rearrangement joins TRBV6-5 to TRBJ1-5; a weak D match, TRBD1 (6 bases). The CDR3 nucleotides read TGTGCCAGCAGCCTCGGACAGAGCAATCAGCCCCAGCATTTT. Translating it yields CASSLGQSNQPQHF.